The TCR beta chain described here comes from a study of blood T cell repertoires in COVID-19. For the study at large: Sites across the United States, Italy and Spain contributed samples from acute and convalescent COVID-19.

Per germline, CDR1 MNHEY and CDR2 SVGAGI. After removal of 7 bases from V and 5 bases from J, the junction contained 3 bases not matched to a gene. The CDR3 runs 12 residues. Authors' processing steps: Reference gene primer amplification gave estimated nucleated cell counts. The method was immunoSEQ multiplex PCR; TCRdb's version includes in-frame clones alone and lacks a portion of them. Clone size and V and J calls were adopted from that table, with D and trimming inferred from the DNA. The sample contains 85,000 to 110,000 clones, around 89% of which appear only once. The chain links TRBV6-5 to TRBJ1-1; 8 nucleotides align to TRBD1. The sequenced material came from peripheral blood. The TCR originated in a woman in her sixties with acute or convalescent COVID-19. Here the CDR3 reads CASTQGATEAFF. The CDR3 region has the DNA TGTGCCAGCACCCAGGGGGCGACTGAAGCTTTCTTT.